This TCR beta chain stems from a study of blood T cell repertoires in COVID-19. Background on the study: There were acute and convalescent COVID-19 samples, and they came from the United States, Italy and Spain. The analysed material was cDNA or gDNA that came from T cells, B-cell-depleted T cells, or PBMCs.

In the original processing: By means of reference gene primer amplification, nucleated cell counts were estimated. Repertoires were generated with immunoSEQ multiplex PCR, while TCRdb's copy carries only in-frame clones and drops some. V, J and clone size reflect that table, while D and trimming were determined from the DNA. The table has hundreds of thousands of clones, 80% to 90% seen once. The clonotype was recovered from a woman between 45 and 65 years old who had recovered from COVID-19. The sequenced sample consisted of peripheral blood.

CDR3 nucleotide sequence: TGTGCCAGCAGTTCTAGCGGGGGGGTAGATACGCAGTATTTT. Translated: CASSSSGGVDTQYF. The chain uses TRBV6-5 and TRBJ2-3; 12 bases are shared with TRBD2. Germline V lookup: CDR1 MNHEY, CDR2 SVGAGI. The CDR3 sequence is 14 residues long. V gave up 4 bases and J gave up 5 bases; unmatched junction bases: 1.